This TCR beta chain was documented in a study of cytomegalovirus exposure and HLA in healthy donors. The CDR3 contains 15 residues. Germline V gives CDR1 MNHEY, CDR2 SMNVEV (reference sequence). The ends lost 4 bases at V and 8 bases at J; junction bases unmatched: 8. PCR employed 60 Vbeta and 13 Jbeta primers. TCRdb's table, derived via immunoSEQ multiplex PCR, lists solely in-frame clones and lacks some. The data hold about 41,000 clones, with more than 65% observed a single time. The sequence came from a man aged 45 to 65 in good health and CMV-seronegative. V is TRBV27 and J is TRBJ2-1, with 10 bases fitting TRBD2. Sequenced material: PBMCs. This chain's CDR3 is CASSSLASGSDEQFF. The CDR3 DNA reads TGTGCCAGCAGTTCCCTAGCTAGCGGGAGCGATGAGCAGTTCTTC.